The rows below give T cell receptor beta chains drawn from one sample of a study of shared clonotypes between healthy human individuals. TCRdb's table, derived via immunoSEQ multiplex PCR, lists solely in-frame clones and lacks some. Counted here are over 850,000 clones, more than 75% occurring once; the ten biggest clones make up about 0.52%. Sequenced sample: memory CD4+ T cells from PBMCs. All receptors come from a young man in good health. Some clones in this sample may be carry-over from other donors' samples. CDR3s include the opening cysteine and the closing phenylalanine or tryptophan. D genes are given only for firm matches. The size field is filled for only some rows; it gives once, few, many or a size class.

V gene	D gene	J gene	clone size	CDR3 protein	CDR3 DNA
TRBV10-3	TRBD2	TRBJ2-5	NA	CAISESAGEGETQYF	TGTGCCATCAGTGAGTCAGCGGGAGAGGGAGAGACCCAGTACTTC
TRBV27	NA	TRBJ2-7	NA	CASTDGAYEQYF	TGTGCCAGCACAGACGGTGCCTACGAGCAGTACTTC
TRBV28	NA	TRBJ1-5	few	CASSGLSWGQPQHF	TGTGCCAGCAGCGGCCTCTCGTGGGGTCAGCCCCAGCATTTT
TRBV2	NA	TRBJ2-2	NA	CASSVRGIGELFF	TGTGCCAGCAGTGTACGAGGGATCGGGGAGCTGTTTTTT
TRBV5-8	NA	TRBJ2-7	NA	CASSPGQYEQYF	TGTGCCAGCAGCCCCGGACAGTACGAGCAGTACTTC
TRBV10-3	TRBD2	TRBJ2-5	NA	CAISEREGPKETQYF	TGTGCCATCAGTGAGAGGGAGGGCCCGAAAGAGACCCAGTACTTC
TRBV19	TRBD1	TRBJ2-7	NA	CASRPGTGEGSYEQYF	TGTGCCAGTAGACCCGGGACAGGGGAAGGGTCCTACGAGCAGTACTTC
TRBV7-2	TRBD1	TRBJ1-4	NA	CASSLQGAREKLFF	TGTGCCAGCAGCTTACAGGGGGCTCGGGAAAAACTGTTTTTT
TRBV6-6	NA	TRBJ2-5	few	CASSYSQETQYF	TGTGCCAGCAGTTACTCCCAAGAGACCCAGTACTTC
TRBV7-3	NA	TRBJ2-5	NA	CASSLSHGSKETQYF	TGTGCCAGCAGCTTATCCCACGGCTCTAAAGAGACCCAGTACTTC
TRBV9	TRBD2	TRBJ2-1	NA	CASSPRTSAVSVTYNEQFF	TGTGCCAGCAGCCCACGGACTAGTGCGGTCTCTGTGACTTACAATGAGCAGTTCTTC
TRBV7-2	TRBD2	TRBJ2-7	NA	CASSLEGGSRYF	TGTGCCAGCAGCTTAGAGGGAGGGAGCCGGTACTTC
TRBV18	TRBD2	TRBJ2-3	NA	CASSQTSGKGGDTQYF	TGTGCCAGCTCACAAACTAGCGGGAAAGGGGGAGATACGCAGTATTTT
TRBV10-3	TRBD1	TRBJ2-7	NA	CATSGQVFYEQYF	TGTGCCACCTCCGGACAGGTATTCTACGAGCAGTACTTC
TRBV18	NA	TRBJ1-1	few	CASSPQGGTEAFF	TGTGCCAGCTCACCTCAGGGCGGCACTGAAGCTTTCTTT
TRBV7-8	TRBD1	TRBJ1-5	NA	CASSPRLDRYNYQPQHF	TGTGCCAGCAGCCCGAGGCTGGACAGGTATAATTATCAGCCCCAGCATTTT
TRBV18	TRBD1	TRBJ2-7	NA	CASSPTGDEQYF	TGTGCCAGCTCACCGACAGGGGACGAGCAGTACTTC
TRBV6-6	TRBD2	TRBJ2-2	NA	CASSSPLAGEDGELFF	TGTGCCAGCAGTTCCCCTCTAGCGGGAGAAGACGGGGAGCTGTTTTTT
TRBV6-1	NA	TRBJ1-1	NA	CASSAVGTEAFF	TGTGCCAGCTCGGCGGTAGGGACTGAAGCTTTCTTT
TRBV7-9	NA	TRBJ1-2	NA	CASSPTQGHGYTF	TGTGCCAGCAGCCCTACCCAGGGTCATGGCTACACCTTC